What follows are 11 T cell receptor beta chains derived from one specimen sequenced in a study of early T cells in non-severe SARS-CoV-2 infection. Using its own MiXCR run on the 5' RACE reads, TCRdb lists one record per CDR3 protein. The table records 35,000 to 50,000 distinct CDR3 sequences, 5.5% to 6.5% of them present only once. The sequencing input was whole blood. The receptors derive from an adult who was a healthcare worker with PCR-confirmed SARS-CoV-2 infection or an uninfected control (not recorded which).

This clonotype was recorded at least ten times. This rearrangement joins TRBV12-3 or TRBV12-4 to TRBJ2-1, with no clear D. This CDR3 has 12 residues. V was trimmed by 6 bases and J by 12 bases, leaving 15 bases between them. The CDR3 protein is CASRRTGAGQFF. In nucleotides, the CDR3 is TGTGCCAGCAGGAGGACCGGAGCCGGGCAGTTCTTC.

This chain uses TRBV7-9 with TRBJ1-5, with D uncertain. Trimming removed 1 base from V and 5 bases from J, with 6 bases in between. The CDR3 is 13 residues long. CDR1 and CDR2 from the germline V gene are SEHNR and FQNEAQ (reference sequence). CDR3 nucleotide sequence: TGTGCCAGCAGCTTAGGCAGTCATCAGCCCCAGCATTTT. Residues: CASSLGSHQPQHF.

This clonotype was seen more than once but under ten times. The chain employs TRBV12-3 or TRBV12-4 and TRBJ2-7; D gene unclear. The CDR3 runs 15 residues. Trimming removed 1 base from V and 3 bases from J, with 13 bases in between. The CDR3 protein is CASSLGIGLGYEQYF. CDR3 nucleotides: TGTGCCAGCAGTTTAGGGATAGGGTTAGGCTACGAGCAGTACTTC.

This clonotype was picked up a small number of times. The chain uses TRBV2 and TRBJ2-5; a weak D match, TRBD2 (6 bases). V was pared by 11 bases and J by 2 bases, with 12 bases between. Per the germline V gene, CDR1 is SNHLY and CDR2 is FYNNEI. This CDR3 comprises 12 residues. DNA of the CDR3: TGTGCCGTGGAACGGGGGCAAGAGACCCAGTACTTC. This encodes CAVERGQETQYF.

This clonotype was recorded many times. V usage is TRBV20-1 and J usage is TRBJ1-5; D is ambiguous. V was pared by 0 bases and J by 11 bases, with 17 bases between. CDR3 length: 14 amino acids. Germline V gives CDR1 DFQATT, CDR2 SNEGSKA (reference sequence). The CDR3 loop reads CSARDLSRRRAQHF. In DNA, the CDR3 is TGCAGTGCTAGAGATCTTAGCCGCCGGAGAGCCCAGCATTTT.

The table lists this clonotype with many counts. The V and J genes are TRBV11-2 and TRBJ1-4; no definite D call. Trimming pared 5 bases from V and 8 bases from J, leaving 18 bases between. The germline V gene encodes CDR1 SGHAT and CDR2 FQNNGV. The CDR3 runs to 15 residues. The CDR3 DNA reads as TGTGCCAGCAGCCCGTTCGGTGGGGATGGCGAAAAACTGTTTTTT. It is translated as CASSPFGGDGEKLFF.

The sample holds many counts of this clonotype. This chain joins TRBV7-9 and TRBJ1-5; the D gene is possibly TRBD1 (5 bases). The CDR3 runs to 17 residues. V was trimmed by 3 bases and J by 2 bases, leaving 17 bases between them. Germline values: CDR1 SEHNR, CDR2 FQNEAQ (reference sequence). The CDR3 nucleotides are TGTGCCAGCAGCTTGGGCCAGGGAGGGATAGGCAATCAGCCCCAGCATTTT. Encoded protein: CASSLGQGGIGNQPQHF. Together with reference TRBV7-9 and TRBJ1-5, the CDR3 gives the full variable domain: DTGVSQNPRHKITKRGQNVTFRCDPISEHNRLYWYRQTLGQGPEFLTYFQNEAQLEKSRLLSDRFSAERPKGSFSTLEIQRTEQGDSAMYLCASSLGQGGIGNQPQHFGDGTRLSIL.

This clonotype has a count of ten or more. The genes are TRBV20-1 and TRBJ1-6; D remains unclear. Trimming removed 4 bases from V and 5 bases from J, with 15 bases in between. CDR1 is DFQATT and CDR2 is SNEGSKA in the germline V gene (reference sequence). The CDR3 is made up of 15 amino acids. CDR3 amino acids: CSAKTQPGDNSPLHF. In nucleotides, the CDR3 is TGCAGTGCTAAAACACAGCCCGGAGATAATTCACCCCTCCACTTT.

The chain joins TRBV28 to TRBJ1-4, with D perhaps matching TRBD1 (5 bases). The CDR3 consists of 15 residues. Germline V gene data show CDR1 as MDHEN and CDR2 as SYDVKM. V lost 7 bases, J lost 5 bases, and 17 bases lay in between. CDR3 in amino acids: CASTPRGRWNEKLFF. DNA for the CDR3: TGTGCCAGCACCCCCCGGGGCAGGTGGAATGAAAAACTGTTTTTT.

This clonotype was observed a handful of times. The chain employs TRBV20-1 and TRBJ2-4, with a tentative D call TRBD2 (5 bases). CDR1 and CDR2 from the germline V gene are DFQATT and SNEGSKA (reference sequence). Trimming stripped 6 bases from V and 12 bases from J, with 24 bases between. The CDR3 length is 14 residues. Here the CDR3 reads CSARTPVGDSGQYF. The CDR3 coding sequence is TGCAGTGCACGGACTCCCGTCGGTGATTCCGGTCAGTACTTC.

This clonotype was counted at least ten times. The genes are TRBV7-2 and TRBJ2-7; 7 bases match TRBD2. The V gene end was trimmed by 5 bases and the J gene end by 2 bases; junction bases not matched to a gene: 3. CDR1 and CDR2 from the germline V gene are SGHTA and FQGNSA. The CDR3 loop spans 13 amino acids. CDR3 residues: CASSLAGAYEQYF. CDR3 DNA: TGTGCCAGCAGCCTTGCGGGGGCCTACGAGCAGTACTTC.